Described below is a single T cell receptor (beta chain) sequence and its context. Its target is unknown. An end of the junction differs from the germline gene, which may be a read error. CDR3 length equals 13 residues. CDR1 is LGHDT, CDR2 YNNKEL, per germline (reference sequence). The entry originates in a study of early T cells in non-severe SARS-CoV-2 infection. Study as a whole: Chains from this unsorted whole-blood bulk RNA could not be paired.

Tagging with unique molecular identifiers was applied to individual cDNA molecules. TCRdb independently ran MiXCR on the 5' RACE reads; one entry per CDR3 protein. The sample lists approximately 64,000 distinct CDR3 sequences; less than 5.5% were seen once. Broader study findings: Missing private and CD4 specificities, VDJdb matching favored anti-spike CD8 responses.

Sequenced sample: whole blood. The source is an adult who was a healthcare worker with PCR-confirmed SARS-CoV-2 infection or an uninfected control (not recorded which). V is TRBV3-1 and J is TRBJ2-3, with D possibly being TRBD2 (7 bases). The CDR3 DNA is TGTGCCAGCAGCCTCCGAGGGAGGGGGGCCCCACTTTTT. Its translation: CASSLRGRGAPLF.